Below are 24 T cell receptor beta chains sequenced from a single sample in a study of cytomegalovirus exposure and HLA in healthy donors. Amplification used 60 Vbeta primers and 13 Jbeta primers. Profiled with immunoSEQ multiplex PCR; TCRdb holds only in-frame clones, not every one. The table lists about 100,000 clones, 79% of them singletons. Material: PBMCs. The receptors were gathered from a female donor in good health and CMV-seropositive.

This chain uses TRBV6-5 with TRBJ2-7; TRBD1 agrees at 7 bases. CDR1 and CDR2 from the germline V gene are MNHEY and SVGAGI. The ends lost 2 bases at V and 5 bases at J; junction bases unmatched: 6. This CDR3 contains 14 residues. CDR3 bases: TGTGCCAGCAGTTACAACAGGGGTGCCAACGAGCAGTACTTC. It encodes CASSYNRGANEQYF.

The chain carries TRBV2 and TRBJ2-7, with 11 bases identical to TRBD2. The V gene's germline CDR1 is SNHLY and CDR2 FYNNEI. V shed 6 bases and J 2 bases; nucleotides not matched to a gene: 3. This CDR3 contains 14 residues. DNA for the CDR3: TGTGCCAGCAGGGTAGCGGGGGGGCCCTACGAGCAGTACTTC. It specifies CASRVAGGPYEQYF.

The rearrangement joins TRBV6-5 to TRBJ2-7, with 10 bases aligning to TRBD1. The CDR3 loop spans 14 amino acids. Germline V CDR1 and CDR2: MNHEY, SVGAGI. Germline trimming cut 6 bases from V and 5 bases from J; bases unmatched to any gene: 7. The CDR3 coding sequence is TGTGCCAGCAGAAAGGACAGGGGGTTCCACGAGCAGTACTTC. This sequence encodes CASRKDRGFHEQYF.

The J gene is TRBJ2-7, the V gene TRBV5-8; perhaps TRBD2 as D (6 bases). The length of the CDR3 is 12 residues. The germline gives CDR1 SGHTS, CDR2 YDEGEE. Trimming shortened V by 0 bases and J by 8 bases, and 9 bases separated the two germline ends. The CDR3 DNA follows: TGTGCCAGCAGCTTGGGGAGGGGCAAGCAGTACTTC. Amino acid sequence: CASSLGRGKQYF.

The sample holds a few counts of this clone. V usage is TRBV18 and J usage is TRBJ1-6, with D possibly being TRBD1 (5 bases). Germline V gene lookup returns CDR1 KGHSH and CDR2 LQKENI. Trimming took 1 base from V and 9 from J, leaving 16 bases between them. CDR3 size: 16 residues. CDR3 sequence (DNA): TGTGCCAGCTCACCACGAGGCAGGGAAACAAGTTCACCCCTCCACTTT. Translated: CASSPRGRETSSPLHF.

This chain uses TRBV4-3 with TRBJ2-5; D is perhaps TRBD2 (5 bases). TRBJ2-7 explains the end of the DNA better; the J call may be wrong. This CDR3 contains 15 residues. Germline V gene lookup returns CDR1 LGHNA and CDR2 YSLEER. DNA for the CDR3: TGCGCCAGCAGCCAAGATGGGTGGAGGACCTACGAGCAGTACTTC. It codes for CASSQDGWRTYEQYF.

This clone was observed once. The chain uses TRBV27 and TRBJ1-6, with D unresolved. Trimming left V 0 bases short and J 8 bases short, with 11 bases between. The CDR3 is 15 amino acids. CDR1 is MNHEY, CDR2 SMNVEV, per germline (reference sequence). The CDR3 region is CASSLSITVDSPLHF. CDR3 sequence (DNA): TGTGCCAGCAGTTTATCCATAACGGTAGATTCACCCCTCCACTTT.

The J gene is TRBJ1-4, the V gene TRBV5-1; D possibly corresponds to TRBD1 (6 bases). The CDR3 is 18 residues long. V lost 6 bases, J lost 0 bases, and 21 bases lay in between. CDR1 and CDR2 from the germline V gene are SGHRS and YFSETQ. CDR3 amino acids: CASIGLWTDSATNEKLFF. The DNA for the CDR3 is TGCGCCAGCATCGGACTCTGGACAGATTCTGCAACTAATGAAAAACTGTTTTTT.

The chain uses TRBV21-1 and TRBJ1-2; the D call TRBD1 from the table was never checked on the DNA. TRBV21-1 is deemed a pseudogene. The CDR3 sequence is 14 residues long. CDR3 DNA sequence: TGTGCCAGCACCCTAAGCAGGGTGGACTATGGCTACACCTTC. Protein: CASTLSRVDYGYTF.

The rearrangement joins TRBV7-2 to TRBJ1-6; D gene unclear. CDR3 length: 16 amino acids. Germline V gene lookup returns CDR1 SGHTA and CDR2 FQGNSA. Trimming removed 5 bases from V and 7 bases from J, with 18 bases in between. The CDR3 coding sequence is TGTGCCAGCAGCCCGAGGGTTCCTTTCGGGAATTCACCCCTCCACTTT. It is translated as CASSPRVPFGNSPLHF.

V usage is TRBV10-3 and J usage is TRBJ2-3; TRBD2 matches 13 bases. The CDR3 loop spans 15 amino acids. Germline assignment: CDR1 ENHRY and CDR2 SYGVKD. With 7 bases clipped from V and 2 bases from J, the junction kept 3 bases outside the gene matches. The CDR3 bases are TGTGCCATCATGGGGACTAGCGGGGACACAGATACGCAGTATTTT. Translating gives CAIMGTSGDTDTQYF.

This clone was found a few times. V and J are TRBV5-1 and TRBJ1-1; D not resolved. The CDR3 totals 11 residues. Germline V gives CDR1 SGHRS, CDR2 YFSETQ. Trimming took 7 bases from V and 7 from J, leaving 11 bases between them. The CDR3 DNA is TGCGCCAGCGCCTCCGCGCGTGAAGCTTTCTTT. Its protein product is CASASAREAFF.

Here the CDR3 DNA reads TGCGCCAGCATGACCCCGGGACTGTTACAAGAGACCCAGTACTTC. Amino acids: CASMTPGLLQETQYF. The gene calls are TRBV10-2 and TRBJ2-5; possible D gene TRBD2, 6 bases. The V and J ends lost 7 bases and 2 bases respectively, with 17 bases between them. Germline V lookup: CDR1 WSHSY, CDR2 SAAADI. The CDR3 is 15 residues long.

This clone occurred once. The chain couples TRBV9 to TRBJ2-1; 8 bases line up with TRBD2. V was clipped by 0 bases and J by 2 bases; unmatched bases: 4. The germline CDR1 and CDR2 sequences are SGDLS and YYNGEE. This CDR3 spans 16 amino acids. The CDR3 sequence is CASSVAGTSAYNEQFF. CDR3 DNA: TGTGCCAGCAGCGTAGCCGGGACTAGTGCCTACAATGAGCAGTTCTTC.

The J gene is TRBJ1-1, the V gene TRBV10-2; TRBD1 aligns across 7 bases. This CDR3 contains 15 residues. The V and J ends lost 4 bases and 5 bases, in that order; junction bases with no gene match: 10. CDR1 and CDR2 (germline): WSHSY, SAAADI. CDR3 nucleotides: TGCGCCAGCAGTGGACAGGGTCACCTGGGAACTGAAGCTTTCTTT. Encoded protein: CASSGQGHLGTEAFF.

The chain has TRBV18 and TRBJ2-7; TRBD1 is a possible D gene (5 bases). V was shortened by 1 base and J by 3 bases, with 7 bases between the two germline ends. Germline V lookup: CDR1 KGHSH, CDR2 LQKENI. The CDR3 consists of 13 residues. The chain's CDR3 is CASSPLQGYEQYF. The CDR3 region has the DNA TGTGCCAGCTCACCACTTCAGGGCTACGAGCAGTACTTC.

The CDR3 sequence: CASSRDFSSYEQYF. DNA for the CDR3: TGTGCCAGCAGCCGGGACTTCAGCTCCTACGAGCAGTACTTC. V gene TRBV5-8 combines with J gene TRBJ2-7, with D tentatively TRBD2 (6 bases). The germline gives CDR1 SGHTS, CDR2 YDEGEE. V shed 4 bases and J shed 0 bases, with 11 bases lying between them. The CDR3 spans 14 residues. Using reference TRBV5-8 and TRBJ2-7 for the parts outside the CDR3, the full variable domain is EAGVTQSPTHLIKTRGQQATLRCSPISGHTSVYWYQQALGLGLQFLLWYDEGEERNRGNFPPRFSGRQFPNYSSELNVNALELEDSALYLCASSRDFSSYEQYFGPGTRLTVT.

This clone was detected once. V usage is TRBV7-2 and J usage is TRBJ1-5, with unresolved D. V was clipped by 5 bases and J by 4 bases, with 6 bases between them. From germline, CDR1 is SGHTA and CDR2 FQGNSA. CDR3 length: 12 residues. The CDR3 bases are TGTGCCAGCAGCCCATTTAATCAGCCCCAGCATTTT. It codes for CASSPFNQPQHF.

V is TRBV5-6 and J is TRBJ1-2, with a tentative D call TRBD1 (5 bases). Trimming pared 0 bases from V and 6 bases from J, leaving 9 bases between. The germline V gene encodes CDR1 SGHDT and CDR2 YYEEEE. The CDR3 length is 13 residues. The CDR3 coding sequence is TGTGCCAGCAGCTTGGACAGGCGGAATGGCTACACCTTC. Translated: CASSLDRRNGYTF.

The chain combines TRBV5-1 with TRBJ2-3, with 10 bases identical to TRBD2. Germline V gene sequence: CDR1 SGHRS, CDR2 YFSETQ. This CDR3 has 17 amino acids. After removal of 0 bases from V and 1 base from J, the junction contained 5 bases not matched to a gene. The CDR3 DNA sequence: TGCGCCAGCAGCTTGGGAGACAGCGGGAGGGGCACAGATACGCAGTATTTT. Protein sequence: CASSLGDSGRGTDTQYF.

This sequence joins TRBV5-1 and TRBJ2-1; 9 bases match TRBD2. The length of the CDR3 is 15 residues. Germline V gives CDR1 SGHRS, CDR2 YFSETQ. V trimming: 0 bases; J trimming: 8 bases; junction bases outside the gene matches: 6. CDR3 protein: CASSLVGSGRHEQFF. DNA of the CDR3: TGCGCCAGCAGCTTGGTGGGTAGCGGGAGACATGAGCAGTTCTTC. The full variable domain, completed using reference TRBV5-1 and TRBJ2-1, is KAGVTQTPRYLIKTRGQQVTLSCSPISGHRSVSWYQQTPGQGLQFLFEYFSETQRNKGNFPGRFSGRQFSNSRSEMNVSTLELGDSALYLCASSLVGSGRHEQFFGPGTRLTVL.

The chain links TRBV30 to TRBJ1-2, with D perhaps TRBD1 (5 bases). Germline assignment: CDR1 GTSNPN and CDR2 SVGIG (reference sequence). This CDR3 spans 12 amino acids. The ends were cut back, 6 bases at V and 8 bases at J, with 16 bases in the middle. CDR3 DNA: TGTGCCTGTGATAAAGGGGAACGGGGCTACACCTTC. This encodes CACDKGERGYTF.

With regard to this clone: This sample includes further DNA sequences coding for the same CDR3. The chain carries TRBV11-2 and TRBJ1-3; D remains unclear. Germline CDR1 is SGHAT and CDR2 is FQNNGV. The CDR3 sequence is 15 residues long. V dropped 1 base and J dropped 0 bases, with 7 bases sitting between them. CDR3 protein: CASSLVRSSGNTIYF. For the CDR3, the DNA is TGTGCCAGCAGCTTAGTACGGAGCTCTGGAAACACCATATATTTT.

The chain carries TRBV6-1 and TRBJ1-1, with 11 bases identical to TRBD1. This CDR3 region has 14 residues. The junction had 9 bases not matched to a gene; V was cut back by 5 bases and J by 10 bases. The germline CDR1 and CDR2 sequences are MNHNS and SASEGT. CDR3 residues: CASSSLSGTGGAFF. In DNA form, the CDR3 reads TGTGCCAGCAGTTCCCTCTCCGGGACAGGGGGAGCTTTCTTT.